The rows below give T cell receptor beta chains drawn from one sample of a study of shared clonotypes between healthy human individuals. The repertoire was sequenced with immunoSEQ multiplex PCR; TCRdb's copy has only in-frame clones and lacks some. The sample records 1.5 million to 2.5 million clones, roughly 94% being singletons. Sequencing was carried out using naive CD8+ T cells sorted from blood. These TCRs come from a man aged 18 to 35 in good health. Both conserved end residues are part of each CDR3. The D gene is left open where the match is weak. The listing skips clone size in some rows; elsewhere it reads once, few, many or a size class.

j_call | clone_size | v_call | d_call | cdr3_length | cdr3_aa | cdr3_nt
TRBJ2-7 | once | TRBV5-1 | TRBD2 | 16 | CASKDTAGGPAYEQYF | TGCGCCAGCAAAGATACAGCGGGGGGACCGGCGTACGAGCAGTACTTC
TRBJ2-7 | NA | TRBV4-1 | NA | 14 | CASSQVAGFGEQYF | TGCGCCAGCAGCCAAGTTGCAGGTTTCGGCGAGCAGTACTTC
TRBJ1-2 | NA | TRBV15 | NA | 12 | CATSSVEDGYTF | TGTGCCACCAGCAGTGTAGAGGATGGCTACACCTTC
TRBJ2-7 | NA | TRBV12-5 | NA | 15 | CASGSMTETGYEQYF | TGTGCTAGTGGTTCCATGACCGAGACAGGTTACGAGCAGTACTTC
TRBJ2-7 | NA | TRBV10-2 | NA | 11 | CASSGGDEQYF | TGCGCCAGCAGTGGGGGTGACGAGCAGTACTTC
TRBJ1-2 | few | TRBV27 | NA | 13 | CASSHGTTYGYTF | TGTGCCAGCAGTCACGGGACAACGTATGGCTACACCTTC
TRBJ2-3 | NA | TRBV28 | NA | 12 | CASSRGPDTQYF | TGTGCCAGCAGTAGGGGACCAGATACGCAGTATTTT
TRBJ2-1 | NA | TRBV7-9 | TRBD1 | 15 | CASSPPGQGRDEQFF | TGTGCCAGCAGCCCTCCGGGACAGGGTAGGGATGAGCAGTTCTTC
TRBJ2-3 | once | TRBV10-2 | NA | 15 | CASSLTSPLADTQYF | TGCGCCAGCAGTCTTACTAGTCCTTTAGCAGATACGCAGTATTTT
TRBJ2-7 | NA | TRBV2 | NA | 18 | CASSGVELARRNSYEQYF | TGTGCCAGCAGTGGGGTCGAGCTAGCCCGGAGGAACTCCTACGAGCAGTACTTC
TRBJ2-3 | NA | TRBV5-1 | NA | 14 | CASSAILDTDTQYF | TGCGCCAGCAGCGCCATACTAGACACAGATACGCAGTATTTT
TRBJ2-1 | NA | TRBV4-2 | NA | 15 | CASSQEQPLSNEQFF | TGTGCCAGCAGCCAAGAGCAGCCACTGAGCAATGAGCAGTTCTTC
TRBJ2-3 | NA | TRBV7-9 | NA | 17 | CASSRTAWGGQTDTQYF | TGTGCCAGCAGCCGCACCGCTTGGGGGGGGCAAACAGATACGCAGTATTTT
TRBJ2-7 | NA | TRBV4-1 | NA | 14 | CASSQDGSIGEQYF | TGCGCCAGCAGCCAAGATGGGTCGATAGGTGAGCAGTACTTC
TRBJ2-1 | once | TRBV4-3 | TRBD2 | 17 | CASSQEQGLAGDYEQFF | TGCGCCAGCAGCCAAGAGCAAGGACTAGCGGGAGACTATGAGCAGTTCTTC
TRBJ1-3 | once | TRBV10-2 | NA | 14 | CASSESGAGNTIYF | TGCGCCAGCAGTGAGTCGGGGGCTGGAAACACCATATATTTT
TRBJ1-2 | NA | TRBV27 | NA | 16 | CASSLSGPTGRGGYTF | TGTGCCAGCAGTTTATCGGGGCCAACGGGGAGGGGTGGCTACACCTTC
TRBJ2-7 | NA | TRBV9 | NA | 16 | CASSGTAGPGIYEQYF | TGTGCCAGCAGCGGAACCGCGGGACCCGGGATTTACGAGCAGTACTTC
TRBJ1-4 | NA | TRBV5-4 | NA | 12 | CASSLTGGLLFF | TGTGCCAGCAGCCTCACGGGGGGACTACTGTTTTTT
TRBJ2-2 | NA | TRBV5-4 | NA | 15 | CASSPYTISTGELFF | TGTGCCAGCAGCCCTTATACAATAAGCACCGGGGAGCTGTTTTTT
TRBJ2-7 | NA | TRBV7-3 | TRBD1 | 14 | CAGLGTASSYEQYF | TGTGCCGGGTTAGGGACAGCCTCATCCTACGAGCAGTACTTC
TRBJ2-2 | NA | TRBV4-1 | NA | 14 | CASSPRGGTGELFF | TGCGCCAGCAGCCCTCGGGGTGGGACCGGGGAGCTGTTTTTT
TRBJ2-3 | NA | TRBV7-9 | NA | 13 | CASNPWNVDTQYF | TGTGCCAGCAACCCATGGAACGTAGATACGCAGTATTTT
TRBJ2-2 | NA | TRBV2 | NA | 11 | CASSTNGELFF | TGTGCCAGCAGTACGAACGGGGAGCTGTTTTTT
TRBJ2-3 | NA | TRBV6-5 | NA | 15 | CASSYSAADTDTQYF | TGTGCCAGCAGTTACTCAGCTGCGGACACAGATACGCAGTATTTT
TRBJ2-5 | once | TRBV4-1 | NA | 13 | CASAPEVQETQYF | TGCGCCAGTGCCCCGGAGGTTCAAGAGACCCAGTACTTC
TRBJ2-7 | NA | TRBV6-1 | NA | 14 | CASSEAWSSYEQYF | TGTGCCAGCAGTGAAGCGTGGAGCTCCTACGAGCAGTACTTC
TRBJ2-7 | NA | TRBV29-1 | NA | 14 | CSVVLDGEAYEQYF | TGCAGCGTTGTTCTGGACGGAGAGGCCTACGAGCAGTACTTC
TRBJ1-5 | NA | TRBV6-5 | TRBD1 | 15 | CASRNLGQRNQPQHF | TGTGCCAGCAGAAACCTGGGACAGCGAAATCAGCCCCAGCATTTT
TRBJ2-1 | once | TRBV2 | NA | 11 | CASSETKEQFF | TGTGCCAGCAGTGAAACTAAAGAGCAGTTCTTC
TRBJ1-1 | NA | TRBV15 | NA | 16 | CATRPEGEGTNTEAFF | TGTGCCACCAGACCCGAGGGGGAGGGAACAAACACTGAAGCTTTCTTT
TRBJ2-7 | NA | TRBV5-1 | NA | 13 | CASSLVRGYEQYF | TGCGCCAGCAGCTTGGTCCGGGGGTACGAGCAGTACTTC
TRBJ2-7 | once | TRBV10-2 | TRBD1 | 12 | CASRTGFYEQYF | TGCGCCAGCAGGACAGGGTTTTACGAGCAGTACTTC
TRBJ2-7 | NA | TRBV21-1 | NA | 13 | CASSGGLLYEQYF | TGTGCCAGCAGCGGCGGACTCCTCTACGAGCAGTACTTC
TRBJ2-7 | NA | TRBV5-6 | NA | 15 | CASSLEVGVSNEQYF | TGTGCCAGCAGCTTGGAGGTGGGGGTCTCCAACGAGCAGTACTTC
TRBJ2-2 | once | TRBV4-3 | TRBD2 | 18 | CASSQDNLAGAYTGELFF | TGCGCCAGCAGCCAAGATAATCTAGCGGGAGCGTACACCGGGGAGCTGTTTTTT
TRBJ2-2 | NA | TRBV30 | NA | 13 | CAWSWGDTGELFF | TGTGCCTGGAGCTGGGGAGACACCGGGGAGCTGTTTTTT
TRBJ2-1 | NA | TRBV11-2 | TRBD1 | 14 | CASSLWTGDNEQFF | TGTGCCAGCAGCTTGTGGACAGGGGACAATGAGCAGTTCTTC
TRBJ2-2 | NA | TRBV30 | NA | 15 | CAWNPGRANTGELFF | TGTGCCTGGAACCCGGGCAGGGCGAACACCGGGGAGCTGTTTTTT
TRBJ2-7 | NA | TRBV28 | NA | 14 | CASSFTLWQSEQYF | NA
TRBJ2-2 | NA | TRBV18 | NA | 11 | CASSPTGELFF | TGTGCCAGCTCACCAACCGGGGAGCTGTTTTTT
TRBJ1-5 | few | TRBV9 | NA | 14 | CASSVGGTNQPQHF | TGTGCCAGCAGCGTAGGGGGGACCAATCAGCCCCAGCATTTT
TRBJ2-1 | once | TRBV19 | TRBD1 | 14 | CASSIGDRGNEQFF | TGTGCCAGTAGTATCGGTGACAGGGGCAATGAGCAGTTCTTC
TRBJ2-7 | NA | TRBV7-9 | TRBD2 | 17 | CASSARLAGGPSYEQYF | TGTGCCAGCAGCGCGAGGTTAGCGGGAGGCCCTTCCTACGAGCAGTACTTC
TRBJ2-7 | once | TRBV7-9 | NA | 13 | CASSLAPRGEQYF | TGTGCCAGCAGCTTAGCTCCCCGGGGCGAGCAGTACTTC
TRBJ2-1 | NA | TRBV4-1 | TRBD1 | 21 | CASSQDQGRGLRISSYNEQFF | TGCGCCAGCAGCCAAGATCAGGGCAGGGGGCTCAGGATAAGCTCCTACAATGAGCAGTTCTTC
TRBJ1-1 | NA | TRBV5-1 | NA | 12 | CASSYRDDEAFF | TGCGCCAGCAGCTACCGGGACGATGAAGCTTTCTTT
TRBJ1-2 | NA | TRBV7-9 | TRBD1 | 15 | CASSLRGQGPYGYTF | TGTGCCAGCAGCTTAAGGGGACAGGGCCCCTATGGCTACACCTTC
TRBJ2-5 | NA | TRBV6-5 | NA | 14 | CASSYSGDRETQYF | TGTGCCAGCAGTTACTCTGGGGACCGAGAGACCCAGTACTTC
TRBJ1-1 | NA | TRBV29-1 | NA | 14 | CSVAGPGLNTEAFF | TGCAGCGTCGCGGGGCCAGGATTGAACACTGAAGCTTTCTTT
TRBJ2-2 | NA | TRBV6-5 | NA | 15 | CASSYSFTSTGELFF | TGTGCCAGCAGTTACTCTTTCACTAGCACCGGGGAGCTGTTTTTT
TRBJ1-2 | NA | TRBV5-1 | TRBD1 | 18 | CASSPPGQGARGAYGYTF | TGCGCCAGCAGCCCGCCGGGACAGGGAGCTCGAGGGGCCTATGGCTACACCTTC